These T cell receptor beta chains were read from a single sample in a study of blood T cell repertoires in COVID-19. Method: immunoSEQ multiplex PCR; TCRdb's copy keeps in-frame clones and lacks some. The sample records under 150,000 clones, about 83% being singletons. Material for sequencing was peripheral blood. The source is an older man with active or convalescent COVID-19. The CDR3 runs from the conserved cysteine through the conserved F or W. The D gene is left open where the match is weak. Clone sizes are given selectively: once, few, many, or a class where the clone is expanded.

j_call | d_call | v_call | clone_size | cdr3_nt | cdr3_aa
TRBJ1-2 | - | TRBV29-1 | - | TGCAGCGTTGAAGCGGTCAGGTTGAATGGCTACACCTTC | CSVEAVRLNGYTF
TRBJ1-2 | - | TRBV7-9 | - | TGTGCCAGCAGCCCGGGGAGCTATGGCGGCACCTTC | CASSPGSYGGTF
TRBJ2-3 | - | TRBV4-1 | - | TGCGCCAGCAGAAGCGCAGATACGCAGTATTTT | CASRSADTQYF
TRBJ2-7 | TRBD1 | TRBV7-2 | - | TGTGCCAGCAGCTTATACGGGACAGCCGAGCAGTACTTC | CASSLYGTAEQYF
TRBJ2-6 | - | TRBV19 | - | TGTGCCAGTAGTATTGGTGGAGGATTCTCTGGGGCCAACGTCCTGACTTTC | CASSIGGGFSGANVLTF
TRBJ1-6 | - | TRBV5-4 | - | TGTGCCAGCAGCTTGAGACAAAATAATTCACCCCTCCACTTT | CASSLRQNNSPLHF
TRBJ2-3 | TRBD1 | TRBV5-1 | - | TGCGCCAGCAGCTCATACCGGGACAGGGGGATCCATACGCAGTATTTT | CASSSYRDRGIHTQYF
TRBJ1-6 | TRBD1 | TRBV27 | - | TGTGCCAGCAGTTTAGACAGGGGTTTACGTTCACCCCTCCACTTT | CASSLDRGLRSPLHF
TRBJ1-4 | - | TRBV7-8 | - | TGTGCCAGCAGCCAAGACTGGTGGGCTAATGAAAAACTGTTTTTT | CASSQDWWANEKLFF
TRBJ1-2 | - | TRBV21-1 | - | TGTGCCAGCAGCAAAGCCTCGGCGGGGGGTGGCTACACCTTC | CASSKASAGGGYTF
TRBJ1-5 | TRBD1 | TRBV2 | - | TGTGCCAGCAGTCTTGGACAGGGGGGCCAGCCCCAGCATTTT | CASSLGQGGQPQHF
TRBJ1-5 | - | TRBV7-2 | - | TGTGCCAGCAGCCCCGGACAGTTTCAGCCCCAGCATTTT | CASSPGQFQPQHF
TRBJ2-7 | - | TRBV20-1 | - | TGCAGTGCTAGCCCGTCGGGGTATCGGTACTTC | CSASPSGYRYF
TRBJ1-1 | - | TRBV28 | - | TGTGCCAGCAGCCCCAGACACTCTGGTGCTTTCTTT | CASSPRHSGAFF
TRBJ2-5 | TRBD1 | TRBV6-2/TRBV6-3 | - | TGTGCCAGCAGTTCCGTACCGGGACAGGGGAAAGAGACCCAGTACTTC | CASSSVPGQGKETQYF
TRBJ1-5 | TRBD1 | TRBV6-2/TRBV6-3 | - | TGTGCCAGCAGTACCGACAGGGGAGAACAGCCCCAGCATTTT | CASSTDRGEQPQHF
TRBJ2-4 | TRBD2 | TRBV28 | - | TGTGCCAGCAGCGATACGGCGGGGGTAGCCAAAAACATTCAGTACTTC | CASSDTAGVAKNIQYF
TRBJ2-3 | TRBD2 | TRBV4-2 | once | TGTGCCAGCAGCGCCAGCGGGGTAACAGATACGCAGTATTTT | CASSASGVTDTQYF
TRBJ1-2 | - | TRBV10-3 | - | TGTACCATCAGTGATGACAGATATGGCTACACCTTC | CTISDDRYGYTF
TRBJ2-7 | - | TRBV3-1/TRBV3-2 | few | TGTGCCAGCAGCCAAGCCACCGGGGGGCCGCCCTACGAGCAGTACTTC | CASSQATGGPPYEQYF
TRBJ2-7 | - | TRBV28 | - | TGTGCCAGCAAAGAGGGCACCTACGAGCAGTACTTC | CASKEGTYEQYF
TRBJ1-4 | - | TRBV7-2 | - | TGTGCCAGCAGCCCAGCGGGGGGGCCTAATGAAAAACTGTTTTTT | CASSPAGGPNEKLFF
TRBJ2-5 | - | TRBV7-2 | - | TGTGCCAGCAGCTACGACCCGGGGGAGACCCAGTACTTC | CASSYDPGETQYF
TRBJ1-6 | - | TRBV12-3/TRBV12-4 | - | TGTGCCAGCAGTTCCTCGGTTTCACCCCTCCACTTT | CASSSSVSPLHF
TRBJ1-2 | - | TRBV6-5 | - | TGTGCCAGCAGGTCAGGGAACCCCTCCTATGGCTACACCTTC | CASRSGNPSYGYTF
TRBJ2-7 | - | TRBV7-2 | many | TGTGCCAGCAGCCGCAGGACAGACCCCTCCTACGAGCAGTACTTC | CASSRRTDPSYEQYF
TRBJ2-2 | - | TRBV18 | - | TGTGCCAGCTCATACCACGGACTGGAGAACACCGGGGAGCTGTTTTTT | CASSYHGLENTGELFF
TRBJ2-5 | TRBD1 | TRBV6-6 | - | TGTGCCAGCAGCGTCAGAGGGGGCCAGGAGACCCAGTACTTC | CASSVRGGQETQYF
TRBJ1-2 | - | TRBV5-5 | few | TGTGCCAGCAGCTTGATGGGGGCGCAGACCTATGGCTACACCTTC | CASSLMGAQTYGYTF
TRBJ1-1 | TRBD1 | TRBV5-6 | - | TGTGCCAGCAGCCCCGGACAGGGGGCTGGAGCTTTCTTT | CASSPGQGAGAFF
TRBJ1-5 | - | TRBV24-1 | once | TGTGCCACCAGTGACTCTAGACAGGGCAATCAGCCCCAGCATTTT | CATSDSRQGNQPQHF
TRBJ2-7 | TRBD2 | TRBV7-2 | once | TGTGCCAGCAGCCGTAGCAGCGGGGTGAGCGAGCAGTACTTC | CASSRSSGVSEQYF
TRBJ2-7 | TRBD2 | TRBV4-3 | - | TGCGCCAGCAGCCAAGATCTAGCGGGGGGCCTCTCCTACGAGCAGTACTTC | CASSQDLAGGLSYEQYF
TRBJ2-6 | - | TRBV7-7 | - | TGTGCTAGCAGCCCTGCACCCCCTTTCGAGGCCAATCTTCGCTCTGGGGCCAACGTCCTGACTTTC | CASSPAPPFEANLRSGANVLTF
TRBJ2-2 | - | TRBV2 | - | TGTGCCAGTTTCAGGGAGGCCGGGGAGCTGTTTTTT | CASFREAGELFF